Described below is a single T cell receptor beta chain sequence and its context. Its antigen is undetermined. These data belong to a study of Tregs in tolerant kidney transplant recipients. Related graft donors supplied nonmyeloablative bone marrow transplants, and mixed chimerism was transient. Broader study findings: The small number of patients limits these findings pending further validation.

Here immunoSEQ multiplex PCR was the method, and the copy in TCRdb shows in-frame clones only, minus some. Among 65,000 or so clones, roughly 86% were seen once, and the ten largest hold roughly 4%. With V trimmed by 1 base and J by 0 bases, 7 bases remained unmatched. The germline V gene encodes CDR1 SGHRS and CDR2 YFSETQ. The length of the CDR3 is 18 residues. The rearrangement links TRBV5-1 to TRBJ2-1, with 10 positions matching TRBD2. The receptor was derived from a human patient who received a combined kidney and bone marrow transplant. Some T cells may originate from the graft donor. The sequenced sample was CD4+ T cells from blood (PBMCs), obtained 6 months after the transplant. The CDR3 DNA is TGCGCCAGCAGCTTGCCTGGACTAGCGGACAGCTCCTACAATGAGCAGTTCTTC. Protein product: CASSLPGLADSSYNEQFF.